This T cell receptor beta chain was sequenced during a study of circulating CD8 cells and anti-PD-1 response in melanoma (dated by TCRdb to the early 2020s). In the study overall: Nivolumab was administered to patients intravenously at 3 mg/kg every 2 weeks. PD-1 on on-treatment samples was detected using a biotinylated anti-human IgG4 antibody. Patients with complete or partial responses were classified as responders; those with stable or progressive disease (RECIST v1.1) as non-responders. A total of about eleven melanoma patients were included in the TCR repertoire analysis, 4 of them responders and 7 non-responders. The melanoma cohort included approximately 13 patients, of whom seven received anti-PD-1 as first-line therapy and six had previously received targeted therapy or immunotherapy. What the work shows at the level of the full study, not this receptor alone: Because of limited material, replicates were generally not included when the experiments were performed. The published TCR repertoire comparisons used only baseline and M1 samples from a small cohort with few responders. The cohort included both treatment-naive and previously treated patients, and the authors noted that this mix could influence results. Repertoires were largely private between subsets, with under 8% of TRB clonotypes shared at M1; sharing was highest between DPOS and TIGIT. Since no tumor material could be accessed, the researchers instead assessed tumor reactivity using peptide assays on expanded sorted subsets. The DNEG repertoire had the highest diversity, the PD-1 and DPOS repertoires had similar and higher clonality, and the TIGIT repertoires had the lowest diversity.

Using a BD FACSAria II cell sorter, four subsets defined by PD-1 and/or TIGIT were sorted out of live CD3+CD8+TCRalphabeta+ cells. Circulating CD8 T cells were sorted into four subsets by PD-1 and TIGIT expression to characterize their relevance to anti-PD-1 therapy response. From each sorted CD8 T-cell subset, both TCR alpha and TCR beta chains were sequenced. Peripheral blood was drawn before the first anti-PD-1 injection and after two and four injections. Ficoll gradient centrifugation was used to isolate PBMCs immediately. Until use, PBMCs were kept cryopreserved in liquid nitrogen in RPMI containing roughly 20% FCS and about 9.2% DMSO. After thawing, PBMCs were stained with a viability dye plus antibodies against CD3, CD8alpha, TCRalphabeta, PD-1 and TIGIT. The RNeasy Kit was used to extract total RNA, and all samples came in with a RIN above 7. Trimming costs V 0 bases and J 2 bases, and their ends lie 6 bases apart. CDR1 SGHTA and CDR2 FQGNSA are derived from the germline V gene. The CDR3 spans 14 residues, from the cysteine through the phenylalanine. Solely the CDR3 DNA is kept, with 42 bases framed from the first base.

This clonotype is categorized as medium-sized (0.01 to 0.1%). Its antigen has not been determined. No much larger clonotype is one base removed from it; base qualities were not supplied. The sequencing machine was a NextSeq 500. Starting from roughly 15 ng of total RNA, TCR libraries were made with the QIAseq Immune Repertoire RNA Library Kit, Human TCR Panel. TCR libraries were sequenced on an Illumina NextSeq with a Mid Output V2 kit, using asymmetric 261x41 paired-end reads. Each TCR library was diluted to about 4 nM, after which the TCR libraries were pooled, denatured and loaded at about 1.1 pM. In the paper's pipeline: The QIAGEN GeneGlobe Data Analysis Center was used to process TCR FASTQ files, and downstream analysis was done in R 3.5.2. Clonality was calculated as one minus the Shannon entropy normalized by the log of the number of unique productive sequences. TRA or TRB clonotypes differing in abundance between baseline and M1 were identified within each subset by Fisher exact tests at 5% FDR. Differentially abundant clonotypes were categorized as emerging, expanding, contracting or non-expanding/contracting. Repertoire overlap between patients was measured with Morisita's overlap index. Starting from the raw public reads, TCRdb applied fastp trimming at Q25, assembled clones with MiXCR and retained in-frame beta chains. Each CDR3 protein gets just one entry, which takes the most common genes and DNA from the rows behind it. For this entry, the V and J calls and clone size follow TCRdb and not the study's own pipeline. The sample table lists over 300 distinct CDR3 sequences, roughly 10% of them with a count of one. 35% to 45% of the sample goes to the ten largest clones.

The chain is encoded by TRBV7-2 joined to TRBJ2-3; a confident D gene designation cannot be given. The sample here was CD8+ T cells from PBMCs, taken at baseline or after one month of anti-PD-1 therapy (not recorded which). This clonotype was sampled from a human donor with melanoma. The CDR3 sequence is CASSLARTTDTQYF. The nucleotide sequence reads TGTGCCAGCAGCTTAGCGAGAACCACAGATACGCAGTATTTT.